This note documents a single T cell receptor (beta chain) sequence. Antigen unknown. Germline CDR1 SGDLS, CDR2 YYNGEE. This CDR3 comprises 15 residues. Through template switching, UMIs that included a 6-nucleotide sample barcode were added. Reprocessing the 5' RACE reads, TCRdb reports a single entry for every CDR3 protein and omits DNA. This sample's clone table lists under 350,000 distinct CDR3 sequences. The entry originates in a study of monozygotic twins with inflammatory bowel disease. Findings and caveats of the study: IBD patients exhibited fewer clonotypes shared with other individuals than healthy twins, particularly with disease activity.

The sequencing sample was made of blood. This sequence joins TRBV9 and TRBJ1-5; TCRdb picks TRBD1, but there is no DNA to check that call. This receptor was identified in a human donor with ulcerative colitis or Crohn's disease, or a healthy co-twin of an affected twin (not recorded which). The CDR3 protein is CASSTTGVGNQPQHF. Full variable domain (missing parts from reference TRBV9 and TRBJ1-5): DSGVTQTPKHLITATGQRVTLRCSPRSGDLSVYWYQQSLDQGLQFLIQYYNGEERAKGNILERFSAQQFPDLHSELNLSSLELGDSALYFCASSTTGVGNQPQHFGDGTRLSIL.